This T cell receptor (beta chain) was recovered during a study of CD8+ T cells in alopecia areata. Regarding the study as a whole: When scalp samples are sequenced, resident alphabeta T cells of normal skin are also captured. Clonality exceeded that of normal scalp in lesional scalp, most notably in alopecia totalis/universalis.

Germline V gives CDR1 SGHRS, CDR2 YFSETQ. This CDR3 comprises 12 residues. Points on this clone: Its matching antigen is unknown. One end of the junction is discordant with germline, which a read error may explain. This specimen includes other DNA sequences encoding the same CDR3.

After isolation, RNA underwent reverse transcription to generate cDNA as the sequencing template. TCRdb's copy holds only in-frame clones and misses some; the assay was immunoSEQ multiplex PCR. The sample has 180,000 or so clones, 58% seen once. Documented treatment: oral pan-JAK inhibitor, 5-10 mg twice daily. This TCR came from a human donor with alopecia areata. The sequencing here drew on CD4+ T cells sorted from blood, taken at week 24, from a patient treated with tofacitinib. The chain combines TRBV5-1 with TRBJ2-5; D not certain. This CDR3 is CASSLGRETQYF. In nucleotides, the CDR3 is TGCGCCAGCAGTTTGGGAAGGGAGACCCAGTACTTC.